This TCR beta chain originates from a study of blood T cells in healthy people across ages (dated by TCRdb to about 2015). For the wider study: In model experiments, template switching captured roughly one uniquely barcoded TCR beta cDNA molecule for every two T cells. The study measured age-related changes in TCR beta repertoire diversity using deep sequencing normalized with unique cDNA molecular identifiers. Donors were grouped into four age groups: young (average approximately 15 years), middle-aged (roughly 40), aged (roughly 62) and long-lived (less than 85). To avoid experimental bias, donors of different ages were distributed randomly across sequencing lanes. The study analyzed two additional independent replicas of 1 million unique cDNA reads from the same blood draw for two donors, one aged 18 to 30 and one aged 80 or older.

What the study reported, not specific to this receptor: Since profiling was done on bulk unsorted PBMCs, naive and antigen-experienced compartments could not be conclusively compared. Because the CMV infection status of the donors was unknown, age-related changes in expanded clonotypes may potentially have been confounded. As age increased, observed TCR beta diversity per million T cells dropped in a roughly linear way, and a significant reduction was already evident by age 40. Estimates of total diversity based on one million sequenced T cells were regarded as lower bounds and as underestimates. Compared with the aged group, the long-lived group had more naive CD4+ T cells, fewer expanded clones and increased TCR diversity, suggesting age selection. The percentage of naive T cells measured by flow cytometry correlated strongly with observed TCR beta diversity.

As for this clonotype: No cognate antigen has been identified for it. Base-call qualities are not available, and no considerably larger clone is one nucleotide away.

The library was obtained by 5' RACE. Sequencing used an Illumina HiSeq 2500. The second PCR ran for roughly 6 to 11 cycles and used a J-beta primer mix along with a sample-barcoded 5' primer. A template-switch 5' adaptor carrying 12 random nucleotides introduced a unique molecular identifier onto each TCR beta cDNA molecule. At least 2.5 million CDR3-containing paired-end reads were obtained from each sample. All of the RNA was converted into first-strand cDNA using the Mint cDNA synthesis kit, with a TRBC-specific oligonucleotide serving as the primer. Following uracil-DNA glycosylase treatment, a first 18-cycle PCR with universal primers M1SS and BC2_uni_R was performed on all cDNA. Per the authors' processing: Each sample was normalized by randomly selecting 1 million high-quality reads, each carrying a distinct molecular identifier. Instead of being binned into consensus sequences, reads that shared molecular identifiers were thrown out. MiTCR, with a Q25 quality threshold and the strictest error-elimination algorithm, was used for CDR3 identification, clonotype clustering and error correction. A nonparametric unseen species model with Euler transformation was used to estimate a lower bound on total TCR beta diversity. TCRdb cleaned the public reads at Q25 with fastp, built clones with MiXCR and kept in-frame beta chains. Rows are unified per CDR3 protein, each entry keeping the most common DNA and genes. TCRdb, not the original authors, processed these V and J calls. The sample yields about 730,000 distinct CDR3 sequences; 43% were counted once. Roughly 19% of the sample is held by the ten biggest clonotypes.

Donors were about 36 systemically healthy Caucasian individuals from Russia aged about 6 to 100 years. Around 9.8 milliliters of peripheral blood were collected from each donor into EDTA-treated Vacutainer tubes. Ficoll-Paque density-gradient centrifugation was used to isolate PBMCs, with at least 7 million per sample. Trizol reagent was used to extract total RNA from the PBMCs, yielding at least 5.5 micrograms per sample. For every donor, flow cytometry on a PBMC aliquot measured the percentage of naive CD45RAhigh/CD27high T cells. Sequencing used blood. The receptor's source is a woman aged 55-70 years in good health.

The CDR3 in this case is CASSRLAGARSYEQYF. The DNA is TGTGCCAGCAGCCGACTAGCGGGAGCCCGGTCCTACGAGCAGTACTTC. Recombination joined TRBV5-5 with TRBJ2-7, with TRBD2 identical over 12 junction bases. The CDR3 starts with the cysteine, ends with the phenylalanine, and has 16 residues. Just the 48-base CDR3 DNA is kept, in frame starting at base 1. Trimming leaves V shorter by 4 bases and J shorter by 1 base, with the junction holding 6 bases beyond the gene matches. CDR1 is given as SGHKS and CDR2 as YYEKEE, both from the germline V gene (reference sequence). The CDR3, completed at both ends by the reference TRBV5-5 and TRBJ2-7 genes, gives the full variable domain DAGVTQSPTHLIKTRGQQVTLRCSPISGHKSVSWYQQVLGQGPQFIFQYYEKEERGRGNFPDRFSARQFPNYSSELNVNALLLGDSALYLCASSRLAGARSYEQYFGPGTRLTVT.